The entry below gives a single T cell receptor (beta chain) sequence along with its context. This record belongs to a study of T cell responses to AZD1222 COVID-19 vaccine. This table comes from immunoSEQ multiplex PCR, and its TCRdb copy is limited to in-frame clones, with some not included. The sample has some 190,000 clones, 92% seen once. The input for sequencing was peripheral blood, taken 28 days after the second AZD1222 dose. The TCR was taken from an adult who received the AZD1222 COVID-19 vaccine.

The CDR3 sequence: CASSLGGPHTDTQYF. CDR3 nucleotides: TGTGCCAGCAGCCTGGGCGGCCCCCACACAGATACGCAGTATTTT. V usage is TRBV3-1 (or the pseudogene TRBV3-2) and J usage is TRBJ2-3, with D uncertain. The CDR3 spans 15 residues. CDR1 is LGHDT and CDR2 is YNNKEL in the germline V gene (reference sequence). Trimming cost V 4 bases and J 2 bases, with 13 bases left between them.